The 14 T cell receptor beta chains below were found in one sample sequenced in a study of CD8 T cell repertoires and HIV-1 epitope variants. Method: immunoSEQ multiplex PCR; TCRdb's copy keeps in-frame clones and lacks some. Of under 100,000 clones listed, roughly 77% were seen once; the top ten hold roughly 24%. Input material: uncultured baseline CD8+ T cells from peripheral blood mononuclear cells (PBMCs). Every receptor here comes from a male donor with HIV.

The genes are TRBV7-2 and TRBJ1-1; a weak D match, TRBD1 (5 bases). The CDR3 has 15 amino acids. Germline V CDR1 and CDR2: SGHTA, FQGNSA. Trimming pared 5 bases from V and 5 bases from J, leaving 18 bases between. Here the CDR3 DNA reads TGTGCCAGCAGCCCCCATGCAGGGAAGGGAACTGAAGCTTTCTTT. Its translation: CASSPHAGKGTEAFF. Looking up the rest from reference TRBV7-2 and TRBJ1-1 gives the full variable domain: GAGVSQSPSNKVTEKGKDVELRCDPISGHTALYWYRQSLGQGLEFLIYFQGNSAPDKSGLPSDRFSAERTGGSVSTLTIQRTQQEDSAVYLCASSPHAGKGTEAFFGQGTRLTVV.

The V gene is TRBV5-4, the J gene TRBJ2-5; 11 bases fit TRBD2. Germline V lookup: CDR1 SGHNT, CDR2 YYREEE (reference sequence). The ends lost 0 bases at V and 5 bases at J; junction bases unmatched: 3. The CDR3 runs to 15 residues. CDR3 in amino acids: CASSLVAGGRETQYF. The CDR3 DNA follows: TGTGCCAGCAGCTTGGTAGCGGGAGGGAGGGAGACCCAGTACTTC.

V gene TRBV2 combines with J gene TRBJ2-1, with D tentatively TRBD2 (6 bases). The CDR3 loop spans 13 amino acids. Trimming pared 6 bases from V and 4 bases from J, leaving 10 bases between. Germline V gives CDR1 SNHLY, CDR2 FYNNEI. In DNA form, the CDR3 reads TGTGCCAGCAGCGGGGGACGGTACAATGAGCAGTTCTTC. Translation gives CASSGGRYNEQFF.

The chain links TRBV4-1 to TRBJ2-1; TRBD2 matches 11 bases. Germline V gene sequence: CDR1 MGHRA, CDR2 YSYEKL. The V segment lost 3 bases and the J segment 6 bases; nucleotides outside the gene matches: 7. The length of the CDR3 is 16 residues. The CDR3 loop reads CASSQLAGGPFNEQFF. The CDR3 DNA follows: TGCGCCAGCAGCCAGTTAGCGGGAGGGCCCTTCAATGAGCAGTTCTTC.

The chain uses TRBV6-5 and TRBJ2-2; 9 bases fit TRBD1. This CDR3 has 15 amino acids. V lost 6 bases to trimming and J lost 1 base; unmatched junction nucleotides: 3. The germline gives CDR1 MNHEY, CDR2 SVGAGI. CDR3 bases: TGTGCCAGCAGAGGGACAGGGTGGAACACCGGGGAGCTGTTTTTT. It specifies CASRGTGWNTGELFF.

Worth noting for this clone: Different DNA sequences within this sample yield the same CDR3. V is TRBV27 and J is TRBJ1-1; D unclear. Germline V gene data show CDR1 as MNHEY and CDR2 as SMNVEV (reference sequence). V lost 3 bases and J lost 1, with 6 bases in between. The CDR3 covers 13 residues. The CDR3 spells CASSFTGNTEAFF. In DNA, the CDR3 is TGTGCCAGCAGTTTCACCGGGAACACTGAAGCTTTCTTT.

This clone was detected many times. The CDR3 region has the DNA TGTGCCAGCAGCAACCCGGGGACAGCGTATGGCTACACCTTC. This codes for CASSNPGTAYGYTF. J is TRBJ1-2 and V is TRBV27; TRBD1 aligns across 7 bases. Looked up from germline, CDR1 is MNHEY and CDR2 is SMNVEV (reference sequence). V dropped 6 bases and J dropped 5; count of bases not matched to a gene: 9. CDR3 length equals 14 residues.

The CDR3 is CASSLARQGGTEAFF. The CDR3 bases are TGCGCCAGCAGCTTGGCCCGCCAGGGGGGCACTGAAGCTTTCTTT. The rearrangement links TRBV5-1 to TRBJ1-1; TRBD1 agrees at 7 bases. Per germline, CDR1 SGHRS and CDR2 YFSETQ. The CDR3 sequence is 15 residues long. The J segment lost 4 bases and the V segment lost 0 bases, leaving 6 bases of the junction unmatched.

A few counts support this clone. This sequence joins TRBV7-2 and TRBJ1-1, with 9 bases aligning to TRBD1. There are 14 residues in the CDR3. V was clipped by 4 bases and J by 4 bases; unmatched bases: 4. Germline loops: CDR1 SGHTA, CDR2 FQGNSA. Written as DNA, the CDR3 is TGTGCCAGCAGCTATACAGGGGGCGGCACTGAAGCTTTCTTT. This sequence encodes CASSYTGGGTEAFF.

The gene calls are TRBV23-1 and TRBJ1-2, with TRBD1 identical over 9 bases. TRBV23-1 falls under the ORF class, with uncertain function. After removal of 0 bases from V and 7 bases from J, the junction contained 12 bases not matched to a gene. The length of the CDR3 is 17 residues. The CDR3 bases are TGCGCCAGCAGTCAATCTACTCCTTGGGACAGGGTATGTGGCTACACCTTC. As protein: CASSQSTPWDRVCGYTF.

The CDR3 is CASSIRDRGNYGYTF. The CDR3 DNA reads TGTGCCAGTAGTATCCGGGACAGGGGGAACTATGGCTACACCTTC. The gene calls are TRBV19 and TRBJ1-2, with 11 bases that match TRBD1. With 3 bases clipped from V and 2 bases from J, the junction kept 2 bases outside the gene matches. CDR3 length: 15 amino acids. CDR1 and CDR2 (germline): LNHDA, SQIVND (reference sequence).

CDR3 in DNA: TGTGCCAGCAGCTTAGCTGCCAGGGACAACGAGCAGTACTTC. Protein: CASSLAARDNEQYF. The genes are TRBV11-1 and TRBJ2-7; the D gene is possibly TRBD1 (6 bases). This CDR3 has 14 amino acids. Germline V gives CDR1 SGHAT, CDR2 FQDESV (reference sequence). The germline V and J ends were trimmed by 0 bases and 5 bases, with 11 bases remaining between them.

V gene TRBV18 combines with J gene TRBJ1-2; D is perhaps TRBD1 (6 bases). This CDR3 has 14 amino acids. The V and J ends lost 4 bases and 6 bases respectively, with 15 bases between them. Germline CDR1 and CDR2: KGHSH and LQKENI. For the CDR3, the DNA is TGTGCCAGCTCACTAAACAGGGTGGAGAATGGCTACACCTTC. Translating it yields CASSLNRVENGYTF.

V gene TRBV27 combines with J gene TRBJ1-5; 8 bases are a match to TRBD1. The V segment lost 2 bases and the J segment 10 bases; nucleotides outside the gene matches: 19. Germline V gene lookup returns CDR1 MNHEY and CDR2 SMNVEV (reference sequence). The CDR3 is made up of 18 amino acids. The CDR3: CASSLEGQAISPQSPQHF. DNA for the CDR3: TGTGCCAGCAGTTTAGAGGGACAGGCGATTTCTCCCCAATCACCCCAGCATTTT.